A selection of T cell receptor beta chains follows, all from one sample in a study of cytomegalovirus exposure and HLA in healthy donors. Measured with immunoSEQ multiplex PCR; TCRdb has only the in-frame clones, and not every one. Among 110,000 or so clones listed, around 15% were seen once. Sequencing was done on a sample of PBMCs. Receptors originate from a female donor in good health and CMV-seronegative. Each CDR3 is given with its conserved first and last residue. The D gene is left open where the match is weak. Size tells how often a clone was seen (once, few, many) or the class of an expanded clone, and some rows leave it out.

D | length | size | J | V | DNA | CDR3
TRBD1 | 17 | - | TRBJ1-1 | TRBV14 | TGTGCCAGCAGCCAAGTAAGGGGACAGATCATGGACACTGAAGCTTTCTTT | CASSQVRGQIMDTEAFF
- | 14 | few | TRBJ1-4 | TRBV9 | TGTGCCAGCAGCGTAGCAGGGGCAGGTGAAAAACTGTTTTTT | CASSVAGAGEKLFF
TRBD2 | 14 | few | TRBJ2-1 | TRBV2 | TGTGCCAGCAGTGATTGGACTAGCGACAATGAGCAGTTCTTC | CASSDWTSDNEQFF
- | 16 | few | TRBJ1-2 | TRBV4-1 | TGCGCCAGCAGCCAAGATAACCCCGCAGGAGGAGATGGCTACACCTTC | CASSQDNPAGGDGYTF
- | 13 | - | TRBJ1-1 | TRBV27 | TGTGCCAGCAGTTTGGGGGCAAACACTGAAGCTTTCTTT | CASSLGANTEAFF
TRBD1 | 18 | - | TRBJ2-7 | TRBV5-6 | TGTGCCAGCAGCTTGGAACTCCCGGGACAGAGAACAGACTACGAGCAGTACTTC | CASSLELPGQRTDYEQYF
- | 13 | few | TRBJ1-4 | TRBV30 | TGTGCCTGGAGGCTGGCGAGGCATGAAAAACTGTTTTTT | CAWRLARHEKLFF
TRBD2 | 16 | - | TRBJ2-1 | TRBV5-1 | TGCGCCAGCAGCTCCGGACTAGCGGGAGGAGGGAATGAGCAGTTCTTC | CASSSGLAGGGNEQFF
- | 15 | - | TRBJ2-7 | TRBV5-4 | TGTGCCAGCAGCTTAACTAGCAGTCGATCCTACGAGCAGTACTTC | CASSLTSSRSYEQYF
TRBD1 | 15 | few | TRBJ1-5 | TRBV19 | TGTGCCAGTAGGCCCGGGACAGGGGTTTTGCAGCCCCAGCATTTT | CASRPGTGVLQPQHF
TRBD1 | 13 | few | TRBJ1-2 | TRBV30 | TGTGCCGGATCCGGGACAGGGGCCTATGGCTACACCTTC | CAGSGTGAYGYTF
- | 13 | few | TRBJ2-7 | TRBV30 | TGTGCCTGGAGTGATGGAGGGATTTACGAGCAGTACTTC | CAWSDGGIYEQYF
- | 13 | few | TRBJ1-2 | TRBV4-3 | TGCGCCAGCAGCCAAGGGCAGGTCTATGGTTACACCTTC | CASSQGQVYGYTF
TRBD1 | 14 | few | TRBJ1-1 | TRBV6-5 | TGTGCCAGCAGTCCGGACAGGGTGGGCACTGAAGCTTTCTTT | CASSPDRVGTEAFF
TRBD2 | 12 | - | TRBJ2-7 | TRBV11-2 | TGTGCCAGCAGCTACTCCGGGGGGGAGCAGTACTTC | CASSYSGGEQYF
TRBD1 | 14 | - | TRBJ2-7 | TRBV30 | TGTGCCTGGGGTCAAGGGTGGACAGGGGCCGAGCAGTACTTC | CAWGQGWTGAEQYF
TRBD2 | 15 | few | TRBJ2-5 | TRBV30 | TGTGCCTGGAGTGTGGGGGGGATCGGAGGGGAGACCCAGTACTTC | CAWSVGGIGGETQYF
TRBD2 | 18 | few | TRBJ2-7 | TRBV7-9 | TGTGCCAGCAGCTTAGCGCCGGGACTAGCGGGAGGAACCTACGAGCAGTACTTC | CASSLAPGLAGGTYEQYF
TRBD2 | 16 | few | TRBJ2-1 | TRBV5-1 | TGCGCCAGCAGCCTAGCGGGATCTTCTCGGTACAATGAGCAGTTCTTC | CASSLAGSSRYNEQFF
TRBD2 | 14 | few | TRBJ2-3 | TRBV9 | TGTGCCAGCAATCGGGAGGGTTTGGTGGATACGCAGTATTTT | CASNREGLVDTQYF
TRBD1 | 14 | - | TRBJ2-7 | TRBV9 | TGTGCCAGCAGCGTAAGCACAGGGGCCTACGAGCAGTACTTC | CASSVSTGAYEQYF
TRBD1 | 19 | - | TRBJ2-4 | TRBV10-3 | TGTGCCATCAGTGACCTGGGACAGGGTGATGGACTAGCCAAAAACATTCAGTACTTC | CAISDLGQGDGLAKNIQYF
TRBD2 | 16 | - | TRBJ2-7 | TRBV4-1 | TGCGCCAGCAGCCAAGGCGCGGGGGGGGCCTCCTACGAGCAGTACTTC | CASSQGAGGASYEQYF
- | 15 | - | TRBJ2-6 | TRBV6-5 | TGTGCCAGCAGCCCGCGGTCCTCTGGGGCCAACGTCCTGACTTTC | CASSPRSSGANVLTF
TRBD1 | 14 | - | TRBJ1-2 | TRBV18 | TGTGCCAGCTCACGGACGGGGCAGGGGGCCAGCTACACCTTC | CASSRTGQGASYTF
- | 12 | few | TRBJ1-1 | TRBV30 | TGTGCCTGGAGATTTAAGAACACTGAAGCTTTCTTT | CAWRFKNTEAFF
- | 15 | - | TRBJ1-4 | TRBV4-3 | TGCGCCAGCAGCCCCGGAGGCCAGGGGAATGAAAAACTGCTTTTT | CASSPGGQGNEKLLF
- | 14 | - | TRBJ1-2 | TRBV30 | TGTGCCTGGAGCCCACGCGGGGGTTTCTATGGCTACACCTTC | CAWSPRGGFYGYTF
TRBD1 | 13 | - | TRBJ2-4 | TRBV10-3 | TGTGCCATCGGAGGGGACAGGCATCTCATTCAGTACTTC | CAIGGDRHLIQYF
TRBD1 | 15 | - | TRBJ1-5 | TRBV7-2 | TGTGCCAGCAGCCTGGGGACAGGGTTCAATCAGCCCCAGCATTTT | CASSLGTGFNQPQHF
TRBD1 | 15 | few | TRBJ2-7 | TRBV7-6 | TGTGCCAGCAGCGCATCGACAGGGGTCCCCTACGAGCAGTACTTC | CASSASTGVPYEQYF
- | 13 | - | TRBJ1-2 | TRBV6-5 | TGTGCCAGCAGGCTGGCCGTGGGAGATGGCTACACCTTC | CASRLAVGDGYTF
- | 15 | few | TRBJ2-7 | TRBV6-5 | TGTGCCAGCAGGGTAACTAGTTCGCCTTCCAACGAGCAGTACTTC | CASRVTSSPSNEQYF
TRBD2 | 14 | few | TRBJ2-7 | TRBV6-5 | TGTGCCAGCACCTCAACTAGCGGGTACTACGAGCAGTACTTC | CASTSTSGYYEQYF
TRBD2 | 15 | - | TRBJ2-3 | TRBV6-1 | TGTGCCAGCAGTGGGACTAGCGGGGGCCCAGATACGCAGTATTTT | CASSGTSGGPDTQYF
TRBD1 | 13 | - | TRBJ2-7 | TRBV29-1 | TGCAGCGTCCGGGACAGGGGGCGTTACGAGCAGTACTTC | CSVRDRGRYEQYF
TRBD1 | 14 | few | TRBJ2-7 | TRBV25-1 | TGTGCCAGCAGTGGAGGACAGGGGGTCTACGAGCAGTACTTC | CASSGGQGVYEQYF
- | 15 | - | TRBJ1-2 | TRBV9 | TGTGCCAGCAGCGTAGATCTGGGGGCGAACTATGGCTACACCTTC | CASSVDLGANYGYTF
- | 14 | few | TRBJ1-3 | TRBV19 | TGTGCCAGTAGATTGAAGAGCTCTGGAAACACCATATATTTT | CASRLKSSGNTIYF
TRBD2 | 15 | few | TRBJ2-3 | TRBV5-4 | TGTGCCAGCAGCCAAGTAGCGGGGCCCACAGATACGCAGTATTTT | CASSQVAGPTDTQYF
TRBD2 | 13 | - | TRBJ2-1 | TRBV5-6 | TGTGCCAGCAGCTGGACTAGCGGCAATGAGCAGTTCTTC | CASSWTSGNEQFF
TRBD2 | 16 | few | TRBJ2-1 | TRBV2 | TGTGCCAGCAGGGCCGGACTAGCGGGGTTAAACAATGAGCAGTTCTTC | CASRAGLAGLNNEQFF
- | 14 | few | TRBJ2-7 | TRBV5-4 | TGTGCCAGCAGCTTGGGACTGGAGAAATACGAGCAGTACTTC | CASSLGLEKYEQYF
- | 14 | few | TRBJ1-1 | TRBV5-6 | TGTGCCAGCAGCTTGAGGTTTCTGCCCGACGGGGCTTTCTTT | CASSLRFLPDGAFF
TRBD1 | 15 | few | TRBJ2-2 | TRBV19 | TGTGCCAGTTCTCGTCAGGGGGCTTGGACCGGGGAGCTGTTTTTT | CASSRQGAWTGELFF
- | 14 | few | TRBJ2-1 | TRBV4-2 | TGTGCCAGCAGCCAAGTTCTAGTTCGGAATGAGCAGTTCTTC | CASSQVLVRNEQFF
TRBD2 | 19 | few | TRBJ2-3 | TRBV5-4 | TGTGCCAGCAGCTTTAAAAAACTAGCGGGGGGGCGGTTCACAGATACGCAGTATTTT | CASSFKKLAGGRFTDTQYF
- | 13 | few | TRBJ2-7 | TRBV6-5 | TGTGCCAGCAGTCGGGGGGCTCCCTACGAGCAGTACTTC | CASSRGAPYEQYF
TRBD1 | 14 | - | TRBJ1-6 | TRBV6-6 | TGTGCCAGCCACAGGGACAGGGTATCATCACCCCTCCACTTT | CASHRDRVSSPLHF